A selection of T cell receptor beta chains follows, all from one sample in a study of blood T cell repertoires in COVID-19. Sequenced by immunoSEQ multiplex PCR; TCRdb stores in-frame clones only, minus some. This sample has 150,000 to 200,000 clones, with about nine tenths found just once. Sequencing was carried out using PBMCs or T cells enriched from blood (not recorded which). These receptors originate from a woman aged 25 to 45 who had recovered from COVID-19. Both conserved end residues are part of each CDR3. The order of the fields is J gene, clone size, V gene, D gene, CDR3 DNA, CDR3 protein. The D gene is left open where the match is weak. Clone size appears in some rows only: once, few, many, or a class for an expanded clone.

j_call: TRBJ2-3
clone_size: NA
v_call: TRBV27
d_call: NA
cdr3_nt: TGTGCCAGCACCCTTACAGGGTCTGTCACAGATACGCAGTATTTT
cdr3_aa: CASTLTGSVTDTQYF

j_call: TRBJ2-3
clone_size: NA
v_call: TRBV19
d_call: TRBD1
cdr3_nt: TGTGCCAGTAGTATTATGCGCCGCAAGGGGACAGCGCGCACAGATACGCAGTATTTT
cdr3_aa: CASSIMRRKGTARTDTQYF

j_call: TRBJ2-3
clone_size: NA
v_call: TRBV3-1/TRBV3-2
d_call: TRBD2
cdr3_nt: TGTGCCAGCAGCCATCAGTCCGGGACTAGACCCGATACGCAGTATTTT
cdr3_aa: CASSHQSGTRPDTQYF

j_call: TRBJ2-1
clone_size: NA
v_call: TRBV2
d_call: NA
cdr3_nt: TGTGCCAGCAGGTCACGGGTATACAATGAGCAGTTCTTC
cdr3_aa: CASRSRVYNEQFF

j_call: TRBJ1-4
clone_size: NA
v_call: TRBV24-1
d_call: TRBD1
cdr3_nt: TGTGCCACCAGCCAATCCGGGACAGGGGGTAATGAAAAACTGTTTTTT
cdr3_aa: CATSQSGTGGNEKLFF

j_call: TRBJ1-2
clone_size: once
v_call: TRBV6-6
d_call: TRBD1
cdr3_nt: TGTGCCAGCAGTTACTCTTCAACAGGGGACTATGGCTACACCTTC
cdr3_aa: CASSYSSTGDYGYTF

j_call: TRBJ1-5
clone_size: NA
v_call: TRBV6-5
d_call: TRBD1
cdr3_nt: TGTGCCAGCAGCCAGGGGGATGGGGCGGGTCAGCCCCAGCATTTT
cdr3_aa: CASSQGDGAGQPQHF

j_call: TRBJ2-6
clone_size: NA
v_call: TRBV6-5
d_call: NA
cdr3_nt: TGTGCCAGCAGTTACGACAGGTACCCCGGGGCCAACGTCCTGACTTTC
cdr3_aa: CASSYDRYPGANVLTF

j_call: TRBJ1-2
clone_size: few
v_call: TRBV18
d_call: TRBD1
cdr3_nt: TGTGCCAGCTCACCACCGGCGGGACAGAACTATGGCTACACCTTC
cdr3_aa: CASSPPAGQNYGYTF

j_call: TRBJ1-6
clone_size: NA
v_call: TRBV4-1
d_call: NA
cdr3_nt: TGCGCCAGCAGCCAAGATACAGCCAGCAATCGTTCACCCCTCCACTTT
cdr3_aa: CASSQDTASNRSPLHF

j_call: TRBJ1-2
clone_size: NA
v_call: TRBV7-9
d_call: NA
cdr3_nt: TGTGCCAGCAGCACTTCCGGGGACTTAGGCTACTATGGCTACACCTTC
cdr3_aa: CASSTSGDLGYYGYTF

j_call: TRBJ2-2
clone_size: NA
v_call: TRBV12-5
d_call: TRBD2
cdr3_nt: TGTGCTAGTGGATTGAGGACTAGCGGGAGGATCGGCGGGGAGCTGTTTTTT
cdr3_aa: CASGLRTSGRIGGELFF

j_call: TRBJ2-7
clone_size: NA
v_call: TRBV11-2
d_call: TRBD1
cdr3_nt: TGTGCCAGCAGCCCCGGGACAGGGGGCTCCTACGAGCAGTACTTC
cdr3_aa: CASSPGTGGSYEQYF

j_call: TRBJ1-6
clone_size: NA
v_call: TRBV5-4
d_call: NA
cdr3_nt: TGTGCCAGCAGCTTCAGGGGCTATAATTCACCCCTCCACTTT
cdr3_aa: CASSFRGYNSPLHF

j_call: TRBJ1-2
clone_size: NA
v_call: TRBV19
d_call: NA
cdr3_nt: TGTGCCAGTAGTATAGACAGGGGTGGTGGCTACACCTTC
cdr3_aa: CASSIDRGGGYTF

j_call: TRBJ2-6
clone_size: NA
v_call: TRBV19
d_call: NA
cdr3_nt: TGTGCCAGTAGTATCCACTCTGGGGCCAACGTCCTGACTTTC
cdr3_aa: CASSIHSGANVLTF

j_call: TRBJ1-1
clone_size: NA
v_call: TRBV11-3
d_call: NA
cdr3_nt: TGTGCCAGCAGCTTAGGCCAGTTTATGAACACTGAAGCTTTCTTT
cdr3_aa: CASSLGQFMNTEAFF

j_call: TRBJ2-1
clone_size: NA
v_call: TRBV18
d_call: NA
cdr3_nt: TGTGCCAGCTCACCAGAGAGGAGGACAGTCTCCTACAATGAGCAGTTCTTC
cdr3_aa: CASSPERRTVSYNEQFF

j_call: TRBJ2-5
clone_size: NA
v_call: TRBV9
d_call: TRBD2
cdr3_nt: TGTGCCAGCAGCGTAGAAGGGCTAGCGGTGGGGGAGACCCAGTACTTC
cdr3_aa: CASSVEGLAVGETQYF

j_call: TRBJ1-2
clone_size: NA
v_call: TRBV3-1/TRBV3-2
d_call: NA
cdr3_nt: TGTGCCAGCAGCCAGGACAGATACTATGGCTACACCTTC
cdr3_aa: CASSQDRYYGYTF

j_call: TRBJ2-7
clone_size: NA
v_call: TRBV14
d_call: TRBD1
cdr3_nt: TGTGCCAGCAGCCTAACACGGACAGGGGCCTACGAGCAGTACTTC
cdr3_aa: CASSLTRTGAYEQYF

j_call: TRBJ1-2
clone_size: NA
v_call: TRBV7-8
d_call: NA
cdr3_nt: TGTGCCAGCAGCTCAGACCGGTTGACAGACACCTATGGCTACACCTTC
cdr3_aa: CASSSDRLTDTYGYTF

j_call: TRBJ1-5
clone_size: NA
v_call: TRBV7-6
d_call: TRBD1
cdr3_nt: TGTGCCAGCAGCTTAGGGACAGGGAATCAGCCCCAGCATTTT
cdr3_aa: CASSLGTGNQPQHF

j_call: TRBJ2-5
clone_size: NA
v_call: TRBV29-1
d_call: NA
cdr3_nt: TGCAGCGTTTCACAGGGTGAAGAGACCCAGTACTTC
cdr3_aa: CSVSQGEETQYF

j_call: TRBJ1-1
clone_size: NA
v_call: TRBV29-1
d_call: NA
cdr3_nt: TGCAGCGTCTCCCAGGGGAACACTGAAGCTTTCTTT
cdr3_aa: CSVSQGNTEAFF

j_call: TRBJ2-7
clone_size: NA
v_call: TRBV3-1/TRBV3-2
d_call: TRBD2
cdr3_nt: TGTGCCAGCAGCCAAGAGGCGCCAGCGGGAGGGTCGAGCTCCTACGAGCAGTACTTC
cdr3_aa: CASSQEAPAGGSSSYEQYF

j_call: TRBJ1-1
clone_size: NA
v_call: TRBV12-3/TRBV12-4
d_call: TRBD1
cdr3_nt: TGTGCCAGCAGCGGACAGGTGAACACTGAAGCTTTCTTT
cdr3_aa: CASSGQVNTEAFF

j_call: TRBJ1-1
clone_size: once
v_call: TRBV19
d_call: TRBD1
cdr3_nt: TGTGCCAGTAGTATTAGGGGGAAAGGGGGCGTTGCCACTGAAGCTTTCTTT
cdr3_aa: CASSIRGKGGVATEAFF

j_call: TRBJ1-5
clone_size: NA
v_call: TRBV27
d_call: NA
cdr3_nt: TGTGCCAGCAGGCCCCGGGGGGGATTAATGTCCGGGGGGAGCAATCAGCCCCAGCATTTT
cdr3_aa: CASRPRGGLMSGGSNQPQHF

j_call: TRBJ1-6
clone_size: NA
v_call: TRBV9
d_call: TRBD1
cdr3_nt: TGTGCCAGCAGCCTAGGACAGGGTAATTCACCCCTCCACTTT
cdr3_aa: CASSLGQGNSPLHF

j_call: TRBJ1-5
clone_size: few
v_call: TRBV18
d_call: NA
cdr3_nt: TGTGCCAGCTCACCCGCGCCTCTCCCCGGGGGCAATCAGCCCCAGCATTTT
cdr3_aa: CASSPAPLPGGNQPQHF

j_call: TRBJ1-4
clone_size: NA
v_call: TRBV7-9
d_call: NA
cdr3_nt: TGTGCCAGCAGCCCTCGGGACTCAAAGGGGGAAAAACTGTTTTTT
cdr3_aa: CASSPRDSKGEKLFF

j_call: TRBJ1-4
clone_size: NA
v_call: TRBV5-6
d_call: NA
cdr3_nt: TGTGCCAGCAGCTTCCGCATACAGGGTGTAAACGAAAAACTGTTTTTT
cdr3_aa: CASSFRIQGVNEKLFF

j_call: TRBJ1-2
clone_size: NA
v_call: TRBV2
d_call: TRBD1
cdr3_nt: TGTGCCAGCATAAGGGGGCGTAGCTATGGCTACACCTTC
cdr3_aa: CASIRGRSYGYTF

j_call: TRBJ2-1
clone_size: NA
v_call: TRBV18
d_call: TRBD1
cdr3_nt: TGTGCCAGCTCACCACCTCGACAGGGGGCGCATGAGCAGTTCTTC
cdr3_aa: CASSPPRQGAHEQFF

j_call: TRBJ1-2
clone_size: NA
v_call: TRBV12-3/TRBV12-4
d_call: TRBD1
cdr3_nt: TGTGCCAGCAGGAAAACAGGGGACTATGGCTACACCTTC
cdr3_aa: CASRKTGDYGYTF

j_call: TRBJ2-1
clone_size: NA
v_call: TRBV11-3
d_call: TRBD1
cdr3_nt: TGTGCCAGCAGCTCCCGACAGGGGGAGACGAGCGATGAGCAGTTCTTC
cdr3_aa: CASSSRQGETSDEQFF

j_call: TRBJ1-1
clone_size: NA
v_call: TRBV19
d_call: TRBD1
cdr3_nt: TGTGCCAGTAGTATGAGGGGGCCAAACACTGAAGCTTTCTTT
cdr3_aa: CASSMRGPNTEAFF

j_call: TRBJ2-5
clone_size: NA
v_call: TRBV5-1
d_call: TRBD1
cdr3_nt: TGCGCCAGCAGCTTGTGGGGAAGACAGGGGGCGGCGGAGACCCAGTACTTC
cdr3_aa: CASSLWGRQGAAETQYF

j_call: TRBJ2-1
clone_size: NA
v_call: TRBV11-3
d_call: TRBD2
cdr3_nt: TGTGCCAGCAGCTTAGACCCGGGACTAGCAAGTGAGCAGTTCTTC
cdr3_aa: CASSLDPGLASEQFF

j_call: TRBJ2-2
clone_size: NA
v_call: TRBV7-6
d_call: NA
cdr3_nt: TGTGCCAGCAGCCTAATAGCGATTCCGAACACCGGGGAGCTGTTTTTT
cdr3_aa: CASSLIAIPNTGELFF

j_call: TRBJ1-1
clone_size: NA
v_call: TRBV7-9
d_call: NA
cdr3_nt: TGTGCCAGCAGCTTAGGGCGGGAGACTGAAGCTTTCTTT
cdr3_aa: CASSLGRETEAFF